The source of this T cell receptor (beta chain) is a study of CD8+ T cells in alopecia areata. Treatment meaning: oral pan-JAK inhibitor, 5-10 mg twice daily. V was shortened by 6 bases and J by 6 bases, with 8 bases between the two germline ends. The CDR3 has 12 amino acids. CDR1 is MGHDK, CDR2 SYGVNS, per germline. Extracted from the samples, RNA was reverse transcribed into cDNA to serve as the sequencing template. Repertoires were generated with immunoSEQ multiplex PCR, while TCRdb's copy carries only in-frame clones and drops some. The repertoire has roughly 200,000 clones, around two fifths of them found once; the top ten carry almost 0.5%.

This clonotype was obtained from a human donor with alopecia areata. The sequencing used CD4+ T cells sorted from blood, collected at approximately week 30, from a patient treated with tofacitinib. The rearrangement joins TRBV25-1 to TRBJ2-2; D is unclear. The CDR3, as DNA: TGTGCCAGCAGGAGCAACTCCGGGGAGCTGTTTTTT. Its translation: CASRSNSGELFF.